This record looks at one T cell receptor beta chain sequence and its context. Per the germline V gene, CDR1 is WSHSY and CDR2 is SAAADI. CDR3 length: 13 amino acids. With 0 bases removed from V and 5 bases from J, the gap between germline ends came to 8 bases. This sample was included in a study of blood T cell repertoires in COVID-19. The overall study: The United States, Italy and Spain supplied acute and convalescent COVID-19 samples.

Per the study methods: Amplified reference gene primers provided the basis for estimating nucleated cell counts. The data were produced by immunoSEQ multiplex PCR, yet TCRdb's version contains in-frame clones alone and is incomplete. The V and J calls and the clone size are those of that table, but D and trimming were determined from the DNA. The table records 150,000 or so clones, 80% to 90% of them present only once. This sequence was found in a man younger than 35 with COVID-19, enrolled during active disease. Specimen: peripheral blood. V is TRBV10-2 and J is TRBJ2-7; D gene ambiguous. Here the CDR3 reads CASSESRADEQYF. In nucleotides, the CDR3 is TGCGCCAGCAGTGAGTCCCGCGCCGACGAGCAGTACTTC.